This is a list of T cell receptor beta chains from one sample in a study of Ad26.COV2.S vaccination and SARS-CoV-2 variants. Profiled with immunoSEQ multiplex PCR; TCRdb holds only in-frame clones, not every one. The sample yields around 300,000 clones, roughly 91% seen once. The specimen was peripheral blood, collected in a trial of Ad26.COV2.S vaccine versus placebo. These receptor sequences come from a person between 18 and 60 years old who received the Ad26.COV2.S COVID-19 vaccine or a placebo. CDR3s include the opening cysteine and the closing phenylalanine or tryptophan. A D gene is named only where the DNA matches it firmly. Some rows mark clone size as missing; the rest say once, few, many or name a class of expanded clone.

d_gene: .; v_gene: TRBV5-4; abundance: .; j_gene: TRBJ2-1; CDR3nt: TGTGCCAGCAGCTTGATGGGGGGGGGCGTCAACAATGAGCAGTTCTTC; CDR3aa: CASSLMGGGVNNEQFF
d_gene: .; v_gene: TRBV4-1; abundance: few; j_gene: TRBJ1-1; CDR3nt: TGCGCCAGCAGCCGAGGGTGGCAGCCCACAAACACTGAAGCTTTCTTT; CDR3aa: CASSRGWQPTNTEAFF
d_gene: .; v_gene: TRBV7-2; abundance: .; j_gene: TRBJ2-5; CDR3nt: TGTGCCAGCAGTGTAGGACTAACCCAAGAGACCCAGTACTTC; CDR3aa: CASSVGLTQETQYF
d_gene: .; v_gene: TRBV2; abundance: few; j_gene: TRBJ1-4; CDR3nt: TGTGCCAGCAGGCAGTCGAGGGAAAAACTGTTTTTT; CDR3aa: CASRQSREKLFF
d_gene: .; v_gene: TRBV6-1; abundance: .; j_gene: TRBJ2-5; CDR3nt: TGTGCCAGCAGTGAAGTAAGGGGTAGGTCCCAAGAGACCCAGTACTTC; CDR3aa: CASSEVRGRSQETQYF
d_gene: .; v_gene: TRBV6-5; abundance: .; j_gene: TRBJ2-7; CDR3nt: TGTGCCAGCAGTACTGAATCCGAGCAGTACTTC; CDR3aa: CASSTESEQYF
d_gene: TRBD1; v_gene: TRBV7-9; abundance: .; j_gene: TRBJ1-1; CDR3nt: TGTGCCAGCAGCATATCACAGGGGGTGGTCACTGAAGCTTTCTTT; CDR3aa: CASSISQGVVTEAFF
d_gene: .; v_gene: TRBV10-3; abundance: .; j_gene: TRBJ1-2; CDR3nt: TGTGCCAGTCAGGGGAGCGGGGGCTATGGCTACACCTTC; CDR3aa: CASQGSGGYGYTF
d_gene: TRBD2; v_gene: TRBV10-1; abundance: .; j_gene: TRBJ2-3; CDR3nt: TGCGCCAGCAGCCCCGGGACTAGCGGGAGGGCCTCCAGAGATACGCAGTATTTT; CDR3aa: CASSPGTSGRASRDTQYF
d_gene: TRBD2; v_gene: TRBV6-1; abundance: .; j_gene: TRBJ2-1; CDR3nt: TGTGCCAGCAGTGAAGTCGGACTAGCGGACTACAATGAGCAGTTCTTC; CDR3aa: CASSEVGLADYNEQFF
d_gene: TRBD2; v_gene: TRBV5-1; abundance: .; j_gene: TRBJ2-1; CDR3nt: TGCGCCAGCAGCTTGGGACTAGCCTCCTACAATGAGCAGTTCTTC; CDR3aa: CASSLGLASYNEQFF
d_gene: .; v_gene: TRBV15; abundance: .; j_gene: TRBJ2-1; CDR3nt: TGTGCCACCAGCAGAGATCAGGGGACTGTCTACAATGAGCAGTTCTTC; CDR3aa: CATSRDQGTVYNEQFF
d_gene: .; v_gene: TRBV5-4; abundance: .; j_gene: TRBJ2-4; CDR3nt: TGTGCCAGCAGCTTGAGGGGTGTTGACATTCAGTACTTC; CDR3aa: CASSLRGVDIQYF
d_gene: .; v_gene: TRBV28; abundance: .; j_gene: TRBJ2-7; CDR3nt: TGTGCCAGCCGGGGGGCGGGAAGAAGTAACGAGCAGTACTTC; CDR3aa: CASRGAGRSNEQYF
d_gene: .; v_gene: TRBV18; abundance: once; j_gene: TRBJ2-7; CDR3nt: TGTGCCAGCTCACCGTGGGACTCTTCCTACGAGCAGTACTTC; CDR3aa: CASSPWDSSYEQYF
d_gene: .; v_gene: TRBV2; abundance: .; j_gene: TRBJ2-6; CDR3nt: TGTGCCAGCAGAGGGGACTCTGGGGCCAACGTCCTGACTTTC; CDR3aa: CASRGDSGANVLTF
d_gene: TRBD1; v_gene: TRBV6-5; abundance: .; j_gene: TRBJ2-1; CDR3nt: TGTGCCAGCAGGGCGGACAGGGAGGTCAATGAGCAGTTCTTC; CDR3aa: CASRADREVNEQFF
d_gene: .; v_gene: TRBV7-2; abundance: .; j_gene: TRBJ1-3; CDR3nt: TGTGCCAGCAGCCCCAGACAGACTCTCAAAGGAAACACCATATATTTT; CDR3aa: CASSPRQTLKGNTIYF
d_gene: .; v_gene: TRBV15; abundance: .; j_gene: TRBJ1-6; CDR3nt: TGTGCCACCAGTCGGGACATCGGAAATTCACCCCTCCACTTT; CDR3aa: CATSRDIGNSPLHF
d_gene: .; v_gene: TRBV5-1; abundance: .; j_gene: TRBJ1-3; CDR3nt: TGCGCCAGCAGCCTTACTGGGGGTGGAAACACCATATATTTT; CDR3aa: CASSLTGGGNTIYF
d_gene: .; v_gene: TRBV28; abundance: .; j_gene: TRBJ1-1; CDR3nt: TGTGCCAGCAGTGATGTGCCCCGGGGCACTGAAGCTTTCTTT; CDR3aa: CASSDVPRGTEAFF
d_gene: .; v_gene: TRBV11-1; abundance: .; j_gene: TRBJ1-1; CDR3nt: TGTGCCAGCAGCTTGGGACTCCCGAACACTGAAGCTTTCTTT; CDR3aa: CASSLGLPNTEAFF
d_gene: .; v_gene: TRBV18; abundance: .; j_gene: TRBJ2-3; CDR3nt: TGTGCCAGCTCACCAGAAATGGCAGATACGCAGTATTTT; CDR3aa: CASSPEMADTQYF
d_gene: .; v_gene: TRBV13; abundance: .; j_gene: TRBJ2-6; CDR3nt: TGTGCCAGCACTGGAAGCTCTGGGGCCAACGTCCTGACTTTC; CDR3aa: CASTGSSGANVLTF
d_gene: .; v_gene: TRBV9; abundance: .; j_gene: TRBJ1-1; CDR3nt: TGTGCCAGCTCCAGGGCCCTCTCCCCTGAAGCTTTCTTT; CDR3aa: CASSRALSPEAFF
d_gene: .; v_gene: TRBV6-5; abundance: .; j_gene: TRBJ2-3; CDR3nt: TGTGCCAGCAGTTTCGGATCGGGAGTGACAGATACGCAGTATTTT; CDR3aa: CASSFGSGVTDTQYF
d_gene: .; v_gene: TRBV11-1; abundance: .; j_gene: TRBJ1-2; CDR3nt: TGTGCCAGCAGCCAGGGCAGGGAGGCGTATGGCTACACCTTC; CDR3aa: CASSQGREAYGYTF
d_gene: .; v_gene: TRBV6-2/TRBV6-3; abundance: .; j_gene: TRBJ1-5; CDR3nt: TGTGCCAGCAGTTACTCTTCCGGGAGGGGCAATCAGCCCCAGCATTTT; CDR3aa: CASSYSSGRGNQPQHF
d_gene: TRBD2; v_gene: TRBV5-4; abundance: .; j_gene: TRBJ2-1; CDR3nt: TGTGCCAGCAGCCGGGGACTAGCGGGGGACAATGAGCAGTTCTTC; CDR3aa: CASSRGLAGDNEQFF
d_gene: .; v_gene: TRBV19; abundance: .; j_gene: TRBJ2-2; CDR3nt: TGTGCCAGTAGTAACTGGCAAAAAGGCACCGGGGAGCTGTTTTTT; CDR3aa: CASSNWQKGTGELFF
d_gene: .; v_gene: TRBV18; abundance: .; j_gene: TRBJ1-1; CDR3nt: TGTGCCAGCTCACCAGCGGGTAGGAGGGCCTTTCCCACTGAAGCTTTCTTT; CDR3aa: CASSPAGRRAFPTEAFF
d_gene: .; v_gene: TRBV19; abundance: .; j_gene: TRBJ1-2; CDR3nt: TGTGCCAGTAGTATGTTATCGGTTATCGGCTACACCTTC; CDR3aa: CASSMLSVIGYTF
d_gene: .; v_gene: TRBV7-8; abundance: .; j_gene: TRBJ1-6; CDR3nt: TGTGCCAGCAGCTCTTTGGGAAATTCACCCCTCCACTTT; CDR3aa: CASSSLGNSPLHF
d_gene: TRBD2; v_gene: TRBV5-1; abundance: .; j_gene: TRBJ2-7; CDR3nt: TGCGCCAGCAGCGCGACTAGCGGGAGGGCCTACGAGCAGTACTTC; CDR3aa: CASSATSGRAYEQYF
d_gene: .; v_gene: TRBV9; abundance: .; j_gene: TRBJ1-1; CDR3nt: TGTGCCAGCAGCGTACAAGAGGTCGGGAACACTGAAGCTTTCTTT; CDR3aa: CASSVQEVGNTEAFF
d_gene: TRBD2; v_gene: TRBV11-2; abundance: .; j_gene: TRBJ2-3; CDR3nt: TGTGCCAGCAGCCCGGGACTAGCGGGAGGGGCGGATACGCAGTATTTT; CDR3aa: CASSPGLAGGADTQYF
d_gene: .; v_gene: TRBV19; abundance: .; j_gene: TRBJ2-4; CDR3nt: TGTGCCAGTAGTATAGGACTAATTTTTGGCAAAAACATTCAGTACTTC; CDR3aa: CASSIGLIFGKNIQYF
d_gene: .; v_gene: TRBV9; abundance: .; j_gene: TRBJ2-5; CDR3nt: TGTGCCAGCAGCGTAGTTCCCGGGATGGGGGAGACCCAGTACTTC; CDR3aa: CASSVVPGMGETQYF
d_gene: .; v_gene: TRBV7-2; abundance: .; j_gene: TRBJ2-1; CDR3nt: TGTGCCAGCAGCTTAGATGGGTATGAGCAGTTCTTC; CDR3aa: CASSLDGYEQFF
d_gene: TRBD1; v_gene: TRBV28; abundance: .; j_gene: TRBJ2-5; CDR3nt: TGTGCCAGCAGTCCCGACAGGGTCCAAGAGACCCAGTACTTC; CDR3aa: CASSPDRVQETQYF
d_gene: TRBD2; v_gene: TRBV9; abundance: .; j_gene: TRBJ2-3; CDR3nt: TGTGCCAGCAGCGTAAGTGGCGGGAGTTCAGATACGCAGTATTTT; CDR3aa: CASSVSGGSSDTQYF
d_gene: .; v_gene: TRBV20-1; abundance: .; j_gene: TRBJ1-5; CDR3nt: TGCAGTGCTAGTAATCATATTAATCAGCCCCAGCATTTT; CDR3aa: CSASNHINQPQHF
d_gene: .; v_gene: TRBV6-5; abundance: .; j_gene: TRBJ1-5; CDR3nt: TGTGCCAGCAGCCCCGGGCAGTATAGCAATCAGCCCCAGCATTTT; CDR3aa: CASSPGQYSNQPQHF
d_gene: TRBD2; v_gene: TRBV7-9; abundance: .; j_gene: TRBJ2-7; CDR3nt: TGTGCCAGCAGCTTAGGGGGAGGGACCACCTACGAGCAGTACTTC; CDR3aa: CASSLGGGTTYEQYF
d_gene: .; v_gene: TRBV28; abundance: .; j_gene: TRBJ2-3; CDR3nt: TGTGCCAGCAGCCTAGGACAGCTTAGCACAGATACGCAGTATTTT; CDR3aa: CASSLGQLSTDTQYF
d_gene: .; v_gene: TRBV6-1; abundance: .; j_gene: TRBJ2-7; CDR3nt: TGTGCCAGCAGTGACCCCGACAGGAGAACCTACGAGCAGTACTTC; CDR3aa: CASSDPDRRTYEQYF
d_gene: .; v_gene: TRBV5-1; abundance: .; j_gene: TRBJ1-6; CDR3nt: TGCGCCAGCAGCCTGGGGGTGTCGGATTCACCCCTCCACTTT; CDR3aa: CASSLGVSDSPLHF
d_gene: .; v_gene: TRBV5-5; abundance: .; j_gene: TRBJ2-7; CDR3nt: TGTGCCAGCAGCCAATGGTCCTACGAGCAGTACTTC; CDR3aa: CASSQWSYEQYF
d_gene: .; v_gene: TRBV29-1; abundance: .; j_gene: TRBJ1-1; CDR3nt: TGCAGCGTTGAAGGGCCGGCGACAGGAGGAAATGAAGCTTTCTTT; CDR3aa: CSVEGPATGGNEAFF
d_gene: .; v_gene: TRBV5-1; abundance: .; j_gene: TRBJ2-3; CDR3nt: TGCGCCAGCAGCTTAAGAGGGGTCGCCACAGATACGCAGTATTTT; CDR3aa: CASSLRGVATDTQYF
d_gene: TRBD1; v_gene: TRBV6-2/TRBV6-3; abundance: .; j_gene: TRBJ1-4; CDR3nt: TGTGCCAGCAGTTACGGGACAGGCCCAACTCCAAGAGAAAAACTGTTTTTT; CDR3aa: CASSYGTGPTPREKLFF
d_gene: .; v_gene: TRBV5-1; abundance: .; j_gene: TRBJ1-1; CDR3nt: TGCGCCAGCAGTTCCACGGCCGGGGGAACTGAAGCTTTCTTT; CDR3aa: CASSSTAGGTEAFF